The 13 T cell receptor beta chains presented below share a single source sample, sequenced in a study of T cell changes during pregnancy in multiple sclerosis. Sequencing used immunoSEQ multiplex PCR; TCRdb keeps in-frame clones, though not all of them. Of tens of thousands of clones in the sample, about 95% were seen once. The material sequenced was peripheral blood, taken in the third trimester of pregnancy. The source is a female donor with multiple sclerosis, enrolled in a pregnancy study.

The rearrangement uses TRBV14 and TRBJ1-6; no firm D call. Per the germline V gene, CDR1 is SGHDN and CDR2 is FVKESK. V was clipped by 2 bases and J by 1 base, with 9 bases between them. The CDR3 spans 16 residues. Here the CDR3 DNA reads TGTGCCAGCAGCCAATCTCTACGGTCCTATAATTCACCCCTCCACTTT. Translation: CASSQSLRSYNSPLHF.

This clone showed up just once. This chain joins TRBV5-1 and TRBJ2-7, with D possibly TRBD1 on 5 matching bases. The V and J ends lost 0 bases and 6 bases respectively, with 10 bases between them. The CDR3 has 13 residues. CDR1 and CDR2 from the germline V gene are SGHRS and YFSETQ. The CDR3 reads CASSLGPQGEQYF. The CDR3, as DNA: TGCGCCAGCAGCTTGGGTCCCCAGGGCGAGCAGTACTTC.

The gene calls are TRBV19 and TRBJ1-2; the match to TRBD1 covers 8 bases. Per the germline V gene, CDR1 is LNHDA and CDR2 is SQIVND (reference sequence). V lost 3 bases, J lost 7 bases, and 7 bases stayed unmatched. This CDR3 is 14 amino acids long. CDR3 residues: CASSMTGVSGGYTF. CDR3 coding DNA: TGTGCCAGTAGTATGACAGGGGTATCAGGTGGCTACACCTTC.

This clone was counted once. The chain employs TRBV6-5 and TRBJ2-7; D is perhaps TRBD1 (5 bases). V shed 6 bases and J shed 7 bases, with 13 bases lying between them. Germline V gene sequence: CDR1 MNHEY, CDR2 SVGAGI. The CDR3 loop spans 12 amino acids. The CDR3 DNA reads TGTGCCAGCAGCCAGACCCAGGGAGAGCAGTACTTC. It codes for CASSQTQGEQYF.

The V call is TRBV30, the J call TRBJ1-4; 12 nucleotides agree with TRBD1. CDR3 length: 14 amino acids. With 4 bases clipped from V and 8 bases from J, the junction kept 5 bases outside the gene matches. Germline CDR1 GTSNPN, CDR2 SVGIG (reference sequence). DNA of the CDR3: TGTGCCTGGACGGGACAGGGGGCTGGGGAAAAACTGTTTTTT. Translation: CAWTGQGAGEKLFF. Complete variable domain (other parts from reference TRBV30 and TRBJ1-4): SQTIHQWPATLVQPVGSPLSLECTVEGTSNPNLYWYRQAAGRGLQLLFYSVGIGQISSEVPQNLSASRPQDRQFILSSKKLLLSDSGFYLCAWTGQGAGEKLFFGSGTQLSVL.

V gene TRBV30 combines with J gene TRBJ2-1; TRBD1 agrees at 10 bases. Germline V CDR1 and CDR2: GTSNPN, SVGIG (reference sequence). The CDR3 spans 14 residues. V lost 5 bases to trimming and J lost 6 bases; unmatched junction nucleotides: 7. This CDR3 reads CAWQTGGPLNEQFF. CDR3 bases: TGTGCCTGGCAGACAGGGGGCCCCCTCAATGAGCAGTTCTTC.

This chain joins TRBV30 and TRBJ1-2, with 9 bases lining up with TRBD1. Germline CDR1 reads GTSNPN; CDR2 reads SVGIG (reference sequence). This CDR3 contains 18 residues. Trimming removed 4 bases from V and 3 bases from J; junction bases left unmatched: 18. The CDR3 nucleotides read TGTGCCTGGATAGGATCCGGGACAGGGTTTGCTAGGGACTATGGCTACACCTTC. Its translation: CAWIGSGTGFARDYGYTF.

DNA for the CDR3: TGTGCCAGCAGCTTGGGGAGCTCCTACGAGCAGTACTTC. This translates into CASSLGSSYEQYF. This chain connects TRBV5-6 to TRBJ2-7; D remains ambiguous. The CDR3 runs 13 residues. CDR1 SGHDT and CDR2 YYEEEE come from the germline V gene. The V end was cut by 0 bases, the J end by 0 bases, with 4 bases between.

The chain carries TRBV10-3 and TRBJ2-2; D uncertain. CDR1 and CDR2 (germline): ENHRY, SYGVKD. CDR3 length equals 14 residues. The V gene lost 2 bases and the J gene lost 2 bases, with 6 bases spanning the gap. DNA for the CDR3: TGTGCCATCAGTGAGGAGCAAAACACCGGGGAGCTGTTTTTT. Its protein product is CAISEEQNTGELFF.

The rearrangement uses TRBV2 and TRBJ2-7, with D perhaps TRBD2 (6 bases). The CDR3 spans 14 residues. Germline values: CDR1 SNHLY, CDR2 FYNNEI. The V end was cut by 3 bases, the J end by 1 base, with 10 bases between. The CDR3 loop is CASSDGGVSYEQYF. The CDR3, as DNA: TGTGCCAGCAGTGATGGAGGGGTATCCTACGAGCAGTACTTC. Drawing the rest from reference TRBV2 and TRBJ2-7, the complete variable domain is EPEVTQTPSHQVTQMGQEVILRCVPISNHLYFYWYRQILGQKVEFLVSFYNNEISEKSEIFDDQFSVERPDGSNFTLKIRSTKLEDSAMYFCASSDGGVSYEQYFGPGTRLTVT.

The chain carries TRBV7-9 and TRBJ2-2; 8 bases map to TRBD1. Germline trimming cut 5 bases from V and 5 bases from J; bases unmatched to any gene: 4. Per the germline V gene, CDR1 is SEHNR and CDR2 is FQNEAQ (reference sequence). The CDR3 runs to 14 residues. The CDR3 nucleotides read TGTGCCAGCAGCCTGACAGGGGATACCGGGGAGCTGTTTTTT. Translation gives CASSLTGDTGELFF.

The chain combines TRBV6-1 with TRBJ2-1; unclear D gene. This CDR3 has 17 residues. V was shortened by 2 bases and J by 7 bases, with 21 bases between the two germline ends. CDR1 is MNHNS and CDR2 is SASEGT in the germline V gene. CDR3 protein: CASSESVIPSPKNEQFF. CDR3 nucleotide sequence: TGTGCCAGCAGTGAATCGGTTATCCCATCCCCCAAGAATGAGCAGTTCTTC.

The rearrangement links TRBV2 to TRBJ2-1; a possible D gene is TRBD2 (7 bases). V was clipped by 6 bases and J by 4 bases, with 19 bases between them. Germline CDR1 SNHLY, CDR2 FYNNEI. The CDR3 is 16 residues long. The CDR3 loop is CASRASGGPGYNEQFF. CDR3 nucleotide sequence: TGTGCCAGCAGAGCCTCCGGGGGGCCCGGATACAATGAGCAGTTCTTC.